These T cell receptor beta chains were read from a single sample in a study of response to subunit inactivated influenza vaccine. TCRdb used MiXCR to reprocess the RT-PCR reads, holding one entry per CDR3 protein. Found here are about 620,000 distinct CDR3 sequences, approximately 10% of them singletons; the top ten hold 10%. The sample in question was PBMCs from blood, obtained on the day of vaccination. These receptors all come from a man over 45 who received an inactivated influenza vaccine. Both conserved end residues are part of each CDR3. A D gene is named only where the DNA matches it firmly. Size is stated for part of the rows, as once, few or many counts, or as a class when the clone is expanded.

clone size	V gene	J gene	D gene	CDR3 length	CDR3 protein	CDR3 DNA
few	TRBV6-2/TRBV6-3	TRBJ2-1	NA	12	CASSLENHEQFF	TGTGCCAGCAGTTTGGAGAACCATGAGCAGTTCTTC
NA	TRBV6-2/TRBV6-3	TRBJ2-1	TRBD2	16	CASKSSGVELSNEQFF	TGTGCCAGCAAATCTAGCGGGGTTGAATTGAGTAATGAGCAGTTCTTC
NA	TRBV29-1	TRBJ2-1	NA	14	CSVVGTFLIDEQFF	TGCAGCGTTGTGGGGACTTTTTTAATCGATGAGCAGTTCTTC
few	TRBV11-2	TRBJ2-1	NA	18	CASSLDHMGSPAYNEQFF	TGTGCCAGCAGCTTAGATCATATGGGCAGTCCAGCCTACAATGAGCAGTTCTTC
few	TRBV10-3	TRBJ1-2	NA	14	CAISESELRYGYTF	TGTGCCATCAGTGAGTCCGAGCTACGATATGGCTACACCTTC
few	TRBV5-1	TRBJ2-5	NA	16	CASSLTLQRQQETQYF	TGCGCCAGCAGCTTAACTCTGCAAAGACAGCAAGAGACCCAGTACTTC
NA	TRBV13	TRBJ2-2	TRBD1	16	CASSFQKGAYTGELFF	TGTGCCAGCAGCTTTCAAAAGGGGGCGTACACCGGGGAGCTGTTTTTT
many	TRBV12-3/TRBV12-4	TRBJ2-7	TRBD2	16	CASSPWTSGNSYEQYF	TGTGCCAGCAGTCCTTGGACTAGCGGGAACTCCTACGAGCAGTACTTC
many	TRBV2	TRBJ2-3	NA	19	CASSGMSQLAKTLTDTQYF	TGTGCCAGCAGTGGTATGAGTCAGCTAGCAAAGACTCTCACAGATACGCAGTATTTT
many	TRBV6-2/TRBV6-3	TRBJ1-1	TRBD1	14	CASRPRQGNTEAFF	TGTGCCAGCAGACCCCGACAGGGAAACACTGAAGCTTTCTTT
few	TRBV5-4	TRBJ2-2	TRBD1	17	CASSAVATGGITGELFF	TGTGCCAGCAGCGCTGTCGCGACAGGGGGCATCACCGGGGAGCTGTTTTTT
many	TRBV24-1	TRBJ2-3	NA	13	CATSGFRADTQYF	TGTGCCACCAGCGGGTTCAGGGCAGATACGCAGTATTTT
NA	TRBV7-2	TRBJ2-3	NA	13	CASSSRTSDTQYF	TGTGCCAGCAGCTCGCGGACCTCAGATACGCAGTATTTT
many	TRBV4-2	TRBJ2-7	NA	15	CASSQSQGQNYEQYF	TGTGCCAGCAGCCAAAGCCAAGGTCAGAACTACGAGCAGTACTTC
NA	TRBV12-3/TRBV12-4	TRBJ2-5	NA	11	CASGKEKTQYF	TGTGCCAGCGGAAAGGAGAAGACCCAGTACTTC
many	TRBV5-1	TRBJ2-1	TRBD1	16	CASSFPGQGYSNEQFF	TGCGCCAGCAGCTTCCCGGGACAGGGGTACTCCAATGAGCAGTTCTTC
few	TRBV20-1	TRBJ1-1	TRBD1	14	CSASEQGTFFGAFF	TGCAGTGCTAGCGAACAGGGGACTTTTTTCGGAGCTTTCTTT
NA	TRBV15	TRBJ1-5	NA	12	CATSRGAMPQHF	TGTGCCACCAGCAGAGGGGCGATGCCCCAGCATTTT
NA	TRBV28	TRBJ2-2	NA	13	CASLRQDTGELFF	TGTGCCAGCCTTCGACAGGACACCGGGGAGCTGTTTTTT
few	TRBV5-6	TRBJ2-1	TRBD1	13	CASSSYRGYEQFF	TGTGCCAGCAGCTCGTACAGGGGATATGAGCAGTTCTTC
NA	TRBV7-9	TRBJ1-2	NA	14	CASSLGVQRHGYTF	TGTGCCAGCAGCTTAGGAGTACAGAGGCATGGCTACACCTTC
few	TRBV7-9	TRBJ2-6	NA	12	CASSREVNVLTF	TGTGCCAGCAGCCGCGAAGTCAACGTCCTGACTTTC
many	TRBV6-2/TRBV6-3	TRBJ1-1	NA	13	CASSYGENTEAFF	TGTGCCAGCAGTTACGGGGAGAACACTGAAGCTTTCTTT
NA	TRBV3-1	TRBJ2-3	TRBD1	16	CASSQDPGQYTDTQYF	TGTGCCAGCAGCCAAGACCCGGGACAGTACACAGATACGCAGTATTTT
few	TRBV4-1	TRBJ2-7	TRBD1	15	CASSPRTGGQDEQYF	TGCGCCAGCAGCCCCCGTACAGGGGGGCAGGACGAGCAGTACTTC
few	TRBV5-1	TRBJ2-1	NA	13	CASSGTPYNEQFF	TGCGCCAGCAGCGGGACGCCCTACAATGAGCAGTTCTTC
NA	TRBV18	TRBJ2-3	NA	17	CASSPLPRDTIRDTQYF	TGTGCCAGCTCACCACTCCCACGGGATACTATCAGGGATACGCAGTATTTT
few	TRBV7-8	TRBJ2-7	TRBD2	15	CASSLLAEGSYEQYF	TGTGCCAGCAGCTTACTAGCGGAAGGATCCTACGAGCAGTACTTC
NA	TRBV7-8	TRBJ2-1	TRBD1	12	CASRPGGTEQFF	TGTGCCAGCAGACCAGGGGGCACTGAGCAGTTCTTC
few	TRBV15	TRBJ2-1	TRBD1	14	CATSGGGRGNEQFF	TGTGCCACCAGCGGTGGGGGCAGGGGGAATGAGCAGTTCTTC
NA	TRBV6-5	TRBJ2-4	TRBD2	16	CASSYGRGGAKNIQYF	TGTGCCAGCAGTTACGGGCGGGGGGGCGCCAAAAACATTCAGTACTTC
few	TRBV11-2	TRBJ2-5	NA	15	CASSLKLGGEETQYF	TGTGCCAGCAGCTTAAAGTTGGGCGGGGAAGAGACCCAGTACTTC
few	TRBV7-9	TRBJ2-1	NA	12	CASSVQPNEQFF	TGTGCCAGCAGCGTGCAGCCCAATGAGCAGTTCTTC
many	TRBV6-2/TRBV6-3	TRBJ2-7	NA	12	CASSRGRYEQYF	TGTGCCAGCAGTCGGGGGCGATACGAGCAGTACTTC
few	TRBV3-1	TRBJ1-5	TRBD1	15	CASSHGTERNQPQHF	TGTGCCAGCAGCCACGGGACAGAGAGGAATCAGCCCCAGCATTTT
many	TRBV15	TRBJ2-1	NA	14	CATRGLVLNNEQFF	TGTGCCACCAGGGGTTTAGTACTGAACAATGAGCAGTTCTTC
NA	TRBV3-1	TRBJ2-1	TRBD1	15	CASSQDGAGGYEQFF	TGTGCCAGCAGCCAAGATGGTGCAGGGGGCTATGAGCAGTTCTTC
many	TRBV5-1	TRBJ2-4	TRBD2	17	CASSLIGGSRGKNIQYF	TGCGCCAGCAGCTTGATCGGGGGGTCTAGGGGCAAAAACATTCAGTACTTC
NA	TRBV20-1	TRBJ1-1	NA	14	CSARVPSKATEAFF	TGCAGTGCTAGAGTCCCTTCGAAGGCCACTGAAGCTTTCTTT
NA	TRBV20-1	TRBJ2-7	TRBD1	13	CSGTGTGGEEQYF	TGCAGTGGAACCGGGACAGGGGGGGAAGAGCAGTACTTC
few	TRBV6-5	TRBJ2-5	TRBD2	18	CASSYSPVGGGTQETQYF	TGTGCCAGCAGTTACTCGCCTGTGGGCGGGGGAACCCAAGAGACCCAGTACTTC
few	TRBV12-3/TRBV12-4	TRBJ1-1	NA	13	CASSYGGLTEAFF	TGTGCCAGCAGTTACGGGGGGCTCACTGAAGCTTTCTTT
many	TRBV28	TRBJ1-5	TRBD1	15	CASSSSGTGYQPQHF	TGTGCCAGCAGTTCGTCGGGGACAGGTTATCAGCCCCAGCATTTT
few	TRBV20-1	TRBJ2-7	TRBD2	16	CSAAGLAGRDSYEQYF	TGCAGTGCAGCGGGACTAGCGGGACGTGACTCCTACGAGCAGTACTTC
NA	TRBV7-2	TRBJ2-7	NA	15	CASRLAMASVYEQYF	TGTGCCAGCCGCTTAGCGATGGCTAGCGTATACGAGCAGTACTTC
NA	TRBV20-1	TRBJ2-5	TRBD2	14	CSASHSGRGETQYF	TGCAGTGCTAGTCATAGCGGGAGGGGGGAGACCCAGTACTTC
NA	TRBV28	TRBJ2-7	NA	13	CASRRGTGAGQYF	TGTGCCAGCAGGCGAGGGACGGGTGCGGGGCAGTACTTC
many	TRBV7-9	TRBJ2-1	TRBD2	15	CASSRGLADYNEQFF	TGTGCCAGCAGCCGGGGACTAGCGGACTACAATGAGCAGTTCTTC
NA	TRBV7-8	TRBJ1-5	NA	13	CASSPPDGGAQHF	TGTGCCAGCAGCCCCCCGGACGGTGGGGCCCAGCATTTT
NA	TRBV12-3/TRBV12-4	TRBJ2-2	TRBD2	16	CASSSAGGPRTGELFF	TGTGCCAGCAGCTCAGCGGGAGGGCCGAGAACCGGGGAGCTGTTTTTT
many	TRBV28	TRBJ1-1	NA	15	CASRPHRDGNTEAFF	TGTGCCAGCAGGCCCCACCGGGACGGGAACACTGAAGCTTTCTTT
many	TRBV5-1	TRBJ2-3	NA	13	CASSSPRADTQYF	TGCGCCAGCAGCTCCCCCAGGGCAGATACGCAGTATTTT
NA	TRBV9	TRBJ2-5	NA	15	CASSVVGLAQETQYF	TGTGCCAGCAGCGTAGTGGGTTTGGCCCAAGAGACCCAGTACTTC
NA	TRBV19	TRBJ2-2	NA	15	CASSIEGRRPGELFF	TGTGCCAGTAGTATAGAGGGCCGTCGGCCCGGGGAGCTGTTTTTT
few	TRBV30	TRBJ2-2	NA	17	CAWGPPFLDPQAGELFF	TGTGCCTGGGGTCCCCCATTCCTCGACCCCCAAGCCGGGGAGCTGTTTTTT
few	TRBV14	TRBJ2-2	NA	14	CASSQLTVTGELFF	TGTGCCAGCAGCCAGTTGACAGTCACCGGGGAGCTGTTTTTT
NA	TRBV18	TRBJ2-7	NA	15	CASSPSMRQEYEQYF	TGTGCCAGCTCACCTTCCATGAGACAGGAATACGAGCAGTACTTC